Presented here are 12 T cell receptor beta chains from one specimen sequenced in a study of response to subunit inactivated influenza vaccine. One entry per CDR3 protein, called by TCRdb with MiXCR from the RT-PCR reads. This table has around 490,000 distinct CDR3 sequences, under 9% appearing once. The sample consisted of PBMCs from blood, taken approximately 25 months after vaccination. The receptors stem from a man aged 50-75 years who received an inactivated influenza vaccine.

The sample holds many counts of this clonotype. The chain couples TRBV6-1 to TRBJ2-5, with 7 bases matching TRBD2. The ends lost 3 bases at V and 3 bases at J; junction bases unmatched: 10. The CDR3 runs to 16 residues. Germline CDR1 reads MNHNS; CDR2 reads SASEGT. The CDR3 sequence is CASSDPGRGWEETQYF. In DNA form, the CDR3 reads TGTGCCAGCAGTGACCCAGGGAGGGGCTGGGAAGAGACCCAGTACTTC.

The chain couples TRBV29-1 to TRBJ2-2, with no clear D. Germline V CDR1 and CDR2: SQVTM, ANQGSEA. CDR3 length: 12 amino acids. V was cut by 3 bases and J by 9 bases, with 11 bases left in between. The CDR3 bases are TGCAGCGTTGAGATCCCCCCCAGGGAGCTGTTTTTT. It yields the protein CSVEIPPRELFF.

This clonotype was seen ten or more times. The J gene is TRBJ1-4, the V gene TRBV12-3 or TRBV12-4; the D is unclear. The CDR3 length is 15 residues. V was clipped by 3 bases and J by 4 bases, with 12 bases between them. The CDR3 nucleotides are TGTGCCAGCAGTTTTCGGCCTACTGATAATGAAAAACTGTTTTTT. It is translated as CASSFRPTDNEKLFF.

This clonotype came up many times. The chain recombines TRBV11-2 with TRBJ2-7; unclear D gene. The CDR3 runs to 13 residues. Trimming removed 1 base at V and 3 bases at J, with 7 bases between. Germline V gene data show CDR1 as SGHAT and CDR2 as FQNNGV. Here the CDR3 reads CASSLGAVYEQYF. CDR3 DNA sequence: TGTGCCAGCAGCTTAGGTGCGGTCTACGAGCAGTACTTC.

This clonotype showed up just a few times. The CDR3 DNA sequence: TGTGCCAGCAGCCAACTCGGGGGGGGCCTTGGCGGGGAGCTGTTTTTT. It translates to CASSQLGGGLGGELFF. This chain uses TRBV11-2 with TRBJ2-2; 8 bases match TRBD2. V was clipped by 5 bases and J by 7 bases; unmatched bases: 12. This CDR3 contains 16 residues. Germline V gives CDR1 SGHAT, CDR2 FQNNGV.

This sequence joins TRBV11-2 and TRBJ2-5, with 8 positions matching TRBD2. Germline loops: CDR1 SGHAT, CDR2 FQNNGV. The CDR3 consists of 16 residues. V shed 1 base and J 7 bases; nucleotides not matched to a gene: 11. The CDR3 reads CASSLGTRGASGTQYF. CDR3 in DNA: TGTGCCAGCAGCTTAGGGACGCGGGGGGCCTCGGGGACCCAGTACTTC.

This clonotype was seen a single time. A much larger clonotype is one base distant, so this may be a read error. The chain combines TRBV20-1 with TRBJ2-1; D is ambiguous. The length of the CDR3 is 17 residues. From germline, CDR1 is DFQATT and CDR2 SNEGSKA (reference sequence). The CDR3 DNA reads TGCTGTGCTAGAGATGCAGGAGCCCCCACAACCTACAATGAGCAGTTCTTC. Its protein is CCARDAGAPTTYNEQFF.

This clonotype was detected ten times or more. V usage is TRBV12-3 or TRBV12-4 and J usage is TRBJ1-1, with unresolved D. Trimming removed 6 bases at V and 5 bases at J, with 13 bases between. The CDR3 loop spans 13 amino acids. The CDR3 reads CASSLGRLTEAFF. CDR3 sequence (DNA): TGTGCCAGCAGCCTAGGACGGTTAACTGAAGCTTTCTTT.

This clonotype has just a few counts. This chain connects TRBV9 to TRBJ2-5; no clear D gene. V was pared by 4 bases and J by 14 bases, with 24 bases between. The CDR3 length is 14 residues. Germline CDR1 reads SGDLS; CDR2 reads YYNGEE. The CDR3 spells CASSPQSGNQLPYF. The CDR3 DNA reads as TGTGCCAGCAGCCCTCAATCTGGGAACCAACTTCCCTACTTC.

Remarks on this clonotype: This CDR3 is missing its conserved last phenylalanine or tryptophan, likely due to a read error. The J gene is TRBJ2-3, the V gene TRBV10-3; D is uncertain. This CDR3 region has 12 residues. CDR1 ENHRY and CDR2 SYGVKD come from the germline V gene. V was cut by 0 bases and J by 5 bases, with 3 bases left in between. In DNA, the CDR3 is TGTGCCATCAGTGAGTCTGTAGATACGCAGTATTCT. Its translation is CAISESVDTQYS.

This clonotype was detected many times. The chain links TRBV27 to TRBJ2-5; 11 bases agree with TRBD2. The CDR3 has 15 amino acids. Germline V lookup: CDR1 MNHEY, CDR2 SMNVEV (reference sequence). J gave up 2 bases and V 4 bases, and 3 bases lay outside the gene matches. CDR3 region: CASSSLAGDQETQYF. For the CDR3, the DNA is TGTGCCAGCAGTTCACTAGCGGGAGATCAAGAGACCCAGTACTTC.

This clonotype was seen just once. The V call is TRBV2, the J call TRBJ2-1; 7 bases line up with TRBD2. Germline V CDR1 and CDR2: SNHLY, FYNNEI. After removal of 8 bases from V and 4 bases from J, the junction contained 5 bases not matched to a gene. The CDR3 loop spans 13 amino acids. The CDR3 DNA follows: TGTGCCAGCGCCTGGGGACTATACAATGAGCAGTTCTTC. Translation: CASAWGLYNEQFF.